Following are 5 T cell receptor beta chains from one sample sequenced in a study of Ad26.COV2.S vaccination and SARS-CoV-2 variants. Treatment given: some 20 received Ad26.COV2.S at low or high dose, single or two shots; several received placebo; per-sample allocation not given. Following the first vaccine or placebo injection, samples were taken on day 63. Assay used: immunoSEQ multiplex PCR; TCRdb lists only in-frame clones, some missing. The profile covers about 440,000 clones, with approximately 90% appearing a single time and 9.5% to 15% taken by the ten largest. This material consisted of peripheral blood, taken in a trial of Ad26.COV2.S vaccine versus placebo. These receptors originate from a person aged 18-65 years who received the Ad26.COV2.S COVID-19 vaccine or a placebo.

The CDR3 DNA is TGTGCCAGCAGCGTTACAGGGGCCTATGGCTACACCTTC. This encodes CASSVTGAYGYTF. V and J are TRBV9 and TRBJ1-2; 7 positions match TRBD1. V was pared by 2 bases and J by 4 bases, with 2 bases of the junction left unmatched. The CDR3 is 13 residues long. The V gene's germline CDR1 is SGDLS and CDR2 YYNGEE.

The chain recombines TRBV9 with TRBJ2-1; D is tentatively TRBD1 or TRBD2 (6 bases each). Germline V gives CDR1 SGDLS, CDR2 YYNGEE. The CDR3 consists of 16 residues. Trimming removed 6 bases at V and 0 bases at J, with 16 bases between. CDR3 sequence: CASNAGSRGSYNEQFF. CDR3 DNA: TGTGCCAGCAACGCGGGGAGCAGGGGCTCCTACAATGAGCAGTTCTTC. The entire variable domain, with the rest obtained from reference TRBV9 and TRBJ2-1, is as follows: DSGVTQTPKHLITATGQRVTLRCSPRSGDLSVYWYQQSLDQGLQFLIQYYNGEERAKGNILERFSAQQFPDLHSELNLSSLELGDSALYFCASNAGSRGSYNEQFFGPGTRLTVL.

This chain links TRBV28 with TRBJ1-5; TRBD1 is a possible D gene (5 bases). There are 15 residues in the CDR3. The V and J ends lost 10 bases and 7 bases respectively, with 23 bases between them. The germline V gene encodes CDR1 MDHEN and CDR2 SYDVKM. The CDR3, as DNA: TGTGCCACCGTCTCCCCATCGCAGGGATTACAGCCCCAGCATTTT. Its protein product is CATVSPSQGLQPQHF.

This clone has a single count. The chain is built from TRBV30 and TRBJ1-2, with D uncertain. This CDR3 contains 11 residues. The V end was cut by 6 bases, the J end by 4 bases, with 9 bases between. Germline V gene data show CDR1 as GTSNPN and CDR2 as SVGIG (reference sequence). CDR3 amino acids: CACQGGYGYTF. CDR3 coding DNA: TGTGCCTGCCAAGGTGGCTATGGCTACACCTTC.

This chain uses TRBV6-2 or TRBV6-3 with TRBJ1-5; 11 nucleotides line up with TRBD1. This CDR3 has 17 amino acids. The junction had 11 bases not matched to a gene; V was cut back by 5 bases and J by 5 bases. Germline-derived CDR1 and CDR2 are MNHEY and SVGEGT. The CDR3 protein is CASSVRSGTGGYQPQHF. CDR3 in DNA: TGTGCCAGCAGTGTAAGATCCGGGACAGGGGGGTATCAGCCCCAGCATTTT.